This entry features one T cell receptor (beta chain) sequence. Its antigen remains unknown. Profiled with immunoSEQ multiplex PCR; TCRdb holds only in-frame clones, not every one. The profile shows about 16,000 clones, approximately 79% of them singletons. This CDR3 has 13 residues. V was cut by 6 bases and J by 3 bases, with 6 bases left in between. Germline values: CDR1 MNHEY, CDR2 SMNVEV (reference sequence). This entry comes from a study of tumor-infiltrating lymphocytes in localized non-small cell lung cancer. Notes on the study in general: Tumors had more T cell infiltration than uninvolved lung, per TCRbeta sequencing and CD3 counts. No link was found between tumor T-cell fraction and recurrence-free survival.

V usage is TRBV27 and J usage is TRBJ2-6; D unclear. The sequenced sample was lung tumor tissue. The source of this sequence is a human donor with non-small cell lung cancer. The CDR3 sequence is CASRGSGANVLTF. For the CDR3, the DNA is TGTGCCAGCAGAGGTAGTGGGGCCAACGTCCTGACTTTC.